The 11 T cell receptor beta chains given below trace back to one sample, sequenced in a study of cytomegalovirus exposure and HLA in healthy donors. The primer mix had 60 Vbeta and 13 Jbeta primers. Generated by immunoSEQ multiplex PCR, the TCRdb table keeps only in-frame clones and is missing some. Counted here are about 200,000 clones, around 80% occurring once; the ten biggest clones make up roughly a sixth. What was sequenced was PBMCs. Source of these receptors: a man between 40 and 49 years old in good health and CMV-seronegative.

V gene TRBV6-1 combines with J gene TRBJ1-1; TRBD1 might be the D (5 bases). The CDR3 runs to 13 residues. Per the germline V gene, CDR1 is MNHNS and CDR2 is SASEGT. The V end was cut by 6 bases, the J end by 4 bases, with 12 bases between. In DNA form, the CDR3 reads TGTGCCAGCAGGATTCCGGGGGGCACTGAAGCTTTCTTT. It specifies CASRIPGGTEAFF.

V gene TRBV2 combines with J gene TRBJ2-7, with 9 bases identical to TRBD2. Trimming took 7 bases from V and 5 from J; bases not matched to a gene: 12. The germline gives CDR1 SNHLY, CDR2 FYNNEI. The CDR3 totals 15 residues. The CDR3 DNA is TGTGCCAGCAAGCAGGTAGCGGGAGCAGTCAACGAGCAGTACTTC. It is translated as CASKQVAGAVNEQYF.

The chain recombines TRBV5-1 with TRBJ2-7; 9 nucleotides line up with TRBD2. The CDR3 contains 14 residues. Germline CDR1 and CDR2: SGHRS and YFSETQ. V lost 4 bases to trimming and J lost 5 bases; unmatched junction nucleotides: 7. The CDR3 region is CASSGLAGGDEQYF. In nucleotides, the CDR3 is TGCGCCAGCAGCGGCCTGGCGGGAGGGGACGAGCAGTACTTC.

The chain uses TRBV5-1 and TRBJ1-4, with a weak D call TRBD1 (6 bases). V was cut by 7 bases and J by 3 bases, with 19 bases left in between. CDR3 length: 16 amino acids. The germline gives CDR1 SGHRS, CDR2 YFSETQ. DNA of the CDR3: TGCGCCAGCGCGGCTAGAGGGACACTGGCTAATGAAAAACTGTTTTTT. Translated: CASAARGTLANEKLFF.

The chain joins TRBV5-1 to TRBJ2-7; no clear D gene. The CDR3 contains 14 residues. Germline CDR1 is SGHRS and CDR2 is YFSETQ. V lost 4 bases to trimming and J lost 0 bases, with 11 bases between them. CDR3 sequence: CASSLEFSSYEQYF. Here the CDR3 DNA reads TGCGCCAGCAGCCTCGAATTTAGCTCCTACGAGCAGTACTTC.

In this sample, this clone turned up once. V usage is TRBV28 and J usage is TRBJ1-1; a possible D gene is TRBD1 (6 bases). The germline CDR1 and CDR2 sequences are MDHEN and SYDVKM. This CDR3 is built from 17 residues. Trimming stripped 2 bases from V and 8 bases from J, with 24 bases between. This chain's CDR3 is CASSLRGGSGGPSEAFF. The CDR3 bases are TGTGCCAGCAGTTTACGTGGGGGCTCGGGGGGACCATCGGAAGCTTTCTTT.

This clone has more than one count but fewer than ten. CDR3 sequence (DNA): TGTGCCATCAGTGCCACAGAGGGGGTACGGGAGCAGTACTTC. Protein sequence: CAISATEGVREQYF. The chain carries TRBV10-3 and TRBJ2-7; weak D call: TRBD1 (6 bases). With 4 bases removed from V and 7 bases from J, the gap between germline ends came to 17 bases. The CDR3 contains 14 residues. Germline values: CDR1 ENHRY, CDR2 SYGVKD.

The table lists this clone with many counts. V is TRBV6-5 and J is TRBJ1-5, with 7 bases aligning to TRBD1. V was clipped by 5 bases and J by 2 bases; unmatched bases: 6. Germline CDR1 MNHEY, CDR2 SVGAGI. The CDR3 extends over 15 amino acids. This chain's CDR3 is CASSLTGYGNQPQHF. The CDR3 region has the DNA TGTGCCAGCAGTCTGACAGGGTATGGCAATCAGCCCCAGCATTTT.

The chain employs TRBV11-2 and TRBJ2-5; D is uncertain. The V gene lost 6 bases and the J gene lost 1 base, with 18 bases spanning the gap. CDR3 size: 16 residues. Germline assignment: CDR1 SGHAT and CDR2 FQNNGV. The CDR3 DNA reads TGTGCCAGCAGGTCCCTTGGTAGCAGAACCCAAGAGACCCAGTACTTC. It is translated as CASRSLGSRTQETQYF. Full variable domain (rest looked up from reference TRBV11-2 and TRBJ2-5): EAGVAQSPRYKIIEKRQSVAFWCNPISGHATLYWYQQILGQGPKLLIQFQNNGVVDDSQLPKDRFSAERLKGVDSTLKIQPAKLEDSAVYLCASRSLGSRTQETQYFGPGTRLLVL.

This rearrangement joins TRBV6-5 to TRBJ1-1; the D gene is possibly TRBD1 (5 bases). V was cut by 5 bases and J by 0 bases, with 10 bases left in between. Germline V gene sequence: CDR1 MNHEY, CDR2 SVGAGI. CDR3 length: 14 amino acids. The CDR3 loop reads CASSHQGMNTEAFF. The CDR3, as DNA: TGTGCCAGCAGTCATCAGGGTATGAACACTGAAGCTTTCTTT.

The chain joins TRBV5-4 to TRBJ2-7, with 8 nucleotides matching TRBD2. CDR1 is SGHNT, CDR2 YYREEE, per germline (reference sequence). V trimming: 0 bases; J trimming: 0 bases; junction bases outside the gene matches: 2. This CDR3 has 15 residues. The CDR3 sequence is CASSLELADSYEQYF. In nucleotides, the CDR3 is TGTGCCAGCAGCTTGGAACTAGCGGACTCCTACGAGCAGTACTTC.